The rows below give T cell receptor beta chains drawn from one sample of a study of CD8 T cells in ankylosing spondylitis. TCRdb analysed the 5' RACE reads with MiXCR anew, one entry per CDR3 protein. The data contain roughly 200,000 distinct CDR3 sequences, roughly 24% of them seen just once; the ten biggest clones take up 5% to 8%. Sequencing input: blood, either unsorted or a sorted T cell fraction (not recorded which). The receptors derive from a male donor with ankylosing spondylitis or in good health (not recorded which). Both conserved end residues are part of each CDR3. Each record gives: D gene, V gene, clone size, J gene, CDR3 protein, CDR3 DNA. D genes are given only for firm matches. Expanded clones are given a class, and other clones once, few, many or no size at all.

-,TRBV15,-,TRBJ2-2,CATSPGIIGELFF,TGTGCCACCAGCCCAGGGATCATCGGGGAGCTGTTTTTT
-,TRBV20-1,many,TRBJ2-1,CSARVPGPYNEQFF,TGCAGTGCTAGGGTCCCCGGACCCTACAATGAGCAGTTCTTC
-,TRBV4-1,many,TRBJ2-1,CASSQPGQNNEQFF,TGCGCCAGCAGCCAACCCGGACAGAACAATGAGCAGTTCTTC
TRBD2,TRBV6-1,many,TRBJ2-1,CASRTSGTSVDEQFF,TGTGCCAGCAGGACCTCAGGGACTAGCGTCGATGAGCAGTTCTTC
-,TRBV12-3/TRBV12-4,many,TRBJ1-6,CASSLEAGVYNSPLHF,TGTGCCAGCAGTTTAGAAGCAGGGGTCTACAATTCACCCCTCCACTTT
-,TRBV6-1,-,TRBJ2-1,CASSQTPHGGNEQFF,TGTGCCAGCAGCCAAACACCGCACGGAGGCAATGAGCAGTTCTTC
-,TRBV4-3,many,TRBJ2-7,CASSQDSWNSGEQYF,TGCGCCAGCAGCCAAGATTCGTGGAATTCGGGGGAGCAGTACTTC
-,TRBV20-1,-,TRBJ1-5,CSARPTGTRNQPQHF,TGCAGTGCTAGGCCCACCGGGACACGAAATCAGCCCCAGCATTTT
TRBD2,TRBV27,many,TRBJ2-1,CASSSSLAIEQFF,TGTGCCAGCAGTTCGTCACTAGCGATTGAGCAGTTCTTC
-,TRBV29-1,few,TRBJ2-5,CSVVKTTETQYF,TGCAGCGTTGTGAAGACAACCGAGACCCAGTACTTC
TRBD2,TRBV10-3,-,TRBJ2-7,CAISESAGGEQYF,TGTGCCATCAGTGAGTCTGCGGGAGGGGAGCAGTACTTC
TRBD1,TRBV20-1,many,TRBJ1-5,CSASGGQGVGNQPQHF,TGCAGTGCGAGCGGCGGTCAGGGGGTTGGCAATCAGCCCCAGCATTTT
-,TRBV14,many,TRBJ2-4,CASSPVRGLGNIQYF,TGTGCCAGCAGCCCTGTTCGCGGCCTTGGAAACATTCAGTACTTC
-,TRBV2,-,TRBJ2-7,CASSVQGNYEQYF,TGTGCCAGCAGCGTACAGGGAAACTACGAGCAGTACTTC
TRBD1,TRBV6-1,many,TRBJ1-6,CASSEPSGGGNSPLHF,TGTGCCAGCAGTGAACCATCAGGGGGGGGTAATTCACCCCTCCACTTT
-,TRBV5-1,few,TRBJ1-6,CASSLQGRDSPLHF,TGCGCCAGCAGCTTGCAGGGCAGGGATTCACCCCTCCACTTT
TRBD1,TRBV6-5,many,TRBJ2-7,CASSYSTSGQGAYEQYF,TGTGCCAGCAGTTACTCGACCTCGGGACAGGGGGCCTACGAGCAGTACTTC
-,TRBV6-1,few,TRBJ1-5,CASSEVYSNQPQHF,TGTGCCAGCAGTGAAGTTTATAGCAATCAGCCCCAGCATTTT
TRBD2,TRBV20-1,few,TRBJ2-1,CSARASGIDEQFF,TGCAGTGCTAGGGCTAGCGGGATAGATGAGCAGTTCTTC
-,TRBV6-1,few,TRBJ2-4,CASSSPGPAAKNIQYF,TGTGCCAGCAGCTCCCCTGGCCCGGCGGCCAAAAACATTCAGTACTTC
TRBD2,TRBV6-1,few,TRBJ2-7,CASSDPGTSGRKPGSSYEQYF,TGTGCCAGCAGTGATCCCGGGACTAGCGGGAGAAAACCAGGTAGCTCCTACGAGCAGTACTTC
TRBD1,TRBV24-1,-,TRBJ1-2,CATSGTGNYGYTF,TGTGCCACCAGTGGGACAGGGAACTATGGCTACACCTTC
-,TRBV29-1,many,TRBJ2-5,CSARRYNQETQYF,TGCAGCGCCCGAAGGTACAACCAAGAGACCCAGTACTTC
-,TRBV19,-,TRBJ1-2,CASSNPARDGYTF,TGTGCCAGTAGTAACCCGGCACGGGACGGCTACACCTTC
-,TRBV4-2,-,TRBJ1-2,CASSPTGGGKNGYTF,TGTGCCAGCAGCCCAACTGGCGGAGGGAAGAATGGCTACACCTTC
TRBD1,TRBV25-1,-,TRBJ2-2,CASSFRTGAGELFF,TGTGCCAGCAGTTTCCGGACAGGGGCCGGGGAGCTGTTTTTT
-,TRBV12-3/TRBV12-4,-,TRBJ2-3,CASSLDGSGGIDTQYF,TGTGCCAGCAGTTTAGATGGTAGCGGAGGGATAGATACGCAGTATTTT
-,TRBV24-1,-,TRBJ2-1,CATSTGTAAYNEQFF,TGTGCCACCAGTACCGGGACGGCGGCCTACAATGAGCAGTTCTTC
TRBD1,TRBV3-1,-,TRBJ2-1,CATCQDPAGTGVGNEQFF,TGTGCCACCTGCCAAGATCCGGCCGGGACAGGCGTCGGCAATGAGCAGTTCTTC
-,TRBV20-1,many,TRBJ2-7,CSTRGLNSYEQYF,TGCAGCACCCGGGGACTCAACTCCTACGAGCAGTACTTC
TRBD1,TRBV12-3/TRBV12-4,few,TRBJ2-1,CASSAGGEQFF,TGTGCCAGCAGTGCAGGGGGTGAGCAGTTCTTC
-,TRBV20-1,many,TRBJ1-3,CSARGAGQGFFGNTIYF,TGCAGTGCTAGAGGCGCCGGGCAGGGGTTTTTTGGAAACACCATATATTTT
-,TRBV20-1,-,TRBJ2-3,CSAFSVRVADTQYF,TGCAGTGCTTTCTCTGTAAGGGTGGCAGATACGCAGTATTTT
-,TRBV2,few,TRBJ2-5,CASSPESGETQYF,TGTGCCAGCAGTCCAGAATCGGGCGAGACCCAGTACTTC
-,TRBV7-7,-,TRBJ2-5,CASSPQIDKTQYF,TGTGCTAGCAGCCCCCAAATCGATAAGACCCAGTACTTC
-,TRBV14,few,TRBJ1-2,CASSRTGRGNNGYTF,TGTGCCAGCAGCCGAACGGGTCGGGGCAATAATGGCTACACCTTC
-,TRBV12-3/TRBV12-4,many,TRBJ2-7,CASSFWTAVSYEQYF,TGTGCCAGCAGTTTTTGGACAGCCGTCTCCTACGAGCAGTACTTC
-,TRBV20-1,few,TRBJ1-4,CSAILTNEKLFF,TGCAGTGCTATTCTAACTAATGAAAAACTGTTTTTT
-,TRBV7-3,many,TRBJ2-6,CASSLTRDSGANVLTF,TGTGCCAGCAGCTTAACTCGAGACTCTGGGGCCAACGTCCTGACTTTC
TRBD2,TRBV25-1,-,TRBJ2-3,CASSGVASGEWNTQYF,TGTGCCAGCAGTGGGGTGGCTAGCGGGGAGTGGAATACGCAGTATTTT
-,TRBV29-1,many,TRBJ2-1,CSVPKGGDGLNEQFF,TGCAGCGTCCCGAAGGGGGGGGACGGGTTGAATGAGCAGTTCTTC
TRBD2,TRBV15,-,TRBJ2-1,CATSASGAYNEQFF,TGTGCCACCAGCGCTAGCGGGGCCTACAATGAGCAGTTCTTC
-,TRBV6-1,many,TRBJ2-7,CASRKDRRGEQYF,TGTGCCAGCAGAAAGGACAGGAGGGGAGAGCAGTACTTC
-,TRBV12-3/TRBV12-4,many,TRBJ1-3,CASEGETGNTIYF,TGTGCCAGCGAAGGAGAAACTGGAAACACCATATATTTT
TRBD2,TRBV10-3,few,TRBJ2-3,CAIREGLAGRTDTQYF,TGTGCCATCAGGGAAGGACTAGCGGGTCGCACAGATACGCAGTATTTT
-,TRBV5-1,many,TRBJ2-7,CASSLEGLYEQYF,TGCGCCAGCAGCTTGGAGGGCTTATACGAGCAGTACTTC
-,TRBV10-1,many,TRBJ2-1,CASSEHRDEQFF,TGCGCCAGCAGTGAGCACCGGGATGAGCAGTTCTTC
-,TRBV28,many,TRBJ2-1,CASSSGPESYNEQFF,TGTGCCAGCAGTTCGGGCCCAGAGAGTTACAATGAGCAGTTCTTC
-,TRBV29-1,-,TRBJ2-3,CSVDWALDTQYF,TGCAGCGTTGATTGGGCCCTAGATACGCAGTATTTT
-,TRBV5-6,few,TRBJ1-1,CASSPDPPSTEAFF,TGTGCCAGCAGCCCGGACCCACCAAGCACTGAAGCTTTCTTT
-,TRBV12-3/TRBV12-4,-,TRBJ1-2,CASSTNRVGYTF,TGTGCCAGCAGTACGAACAGGGTCGGCTACACCTTC
-,TRBV18,many,TRBJ2-5,CASSPTQETQYF,TGTGCCAGCTCACCAACTCAAGAGACCCAGTACTTC
TRBD1,TRBV5-1,many,TRBJ1-5,CASSSGQEGQPQHF,TGCGCCAGCAGCTCAGGACAGGAGGGTCAGCCCCAGCATTTT
-,TRBV6-1,-,TRBJ2-5,CASRRTATYQETQYF,TGTGCCAGCAGACGCACCGCTACCTACCAAGAGACCCAGTACTTC
-,TRBV20-1,once,TRBJ2-1,CSAAGVASSYNEQFF,TGCAGTGCGGCAGGGGTGGCTAGCTCCTACAATGAGCAGTTCTTC
-,TRBV12-3/TRBV12-4,many,TRBJ2-7,CASSGDSTYEQYF,TGTGCCAGCAGTGGGGACTCCACCTACGAGCAGTACTTC
TRBD1,TRBV10-3,-,TRBJ2-3,CASRQGAEDTQYF,TGTGCCAGCCGACAGGGGGCTGAGGATACGCAGTATTTT
-,TRBV7-2,many,TRBJ1-6,CASSQQGFDNSPLHF,TGTGCCAGCAGTCAACAGGGATTTGACAATTCACCCCTCCACTTT
TRBD2,TRBV20-1,-,TRBJ2-1,CSARLAGESYNEQFF,TGCAGTGCTAGACTGGCGGGAGAATCCTACAATGAGCAGTTCTTC
-,TRBV12-3/TRBV12-4,few,TRBJ2-7,CASSLRGGSGARREQYF,TGTGCCAGCAGTTTAAGGGGTGGGTCGGGGGCTCGTCGCGAGCAGTACTTC